These 32 T cell receptor beta chains share one sample of origin, sequenced in a study of blood T cell repertoires in COVID-19. The method was immunoSEQ multiplex PCR; TCRdb's version includes in-frame clones alone and lacks a portion of them. The data show about 82,000 clones, around 82% seen once. Sequenced sample: peripheral blood. These receptors were obtained from a man in his 60s with COVID-19, enrolled during active disease.

This chain joins TRBV10-3 and TRBJ2-3; 15 nucleotides align to TRBD2. The CDR3 extends over 20 amino acids. Germline lookup yields CDR1 ENHRY and CDR2 SYGVKD. The J segment lost 4 bases and the V segment lost 8 bases, leaving 19 bases of the junction unmatched. The CDR3 region has the DNA TGTGCCATCGGAGAGACTGAGCTCTCCGGACTAGCGGGGGGGCCAGATACGCAGTATTTT. Protein: CAIGETELSGLAGGPDTQYF.

The chain joins TRBV6-5 to TRBJ1-3, with D perhaps matching TRBD1 (5 bases). In germline, CDR1 is MNHEY, CDR2 SVGAGI. V dropped 6 bases and J dropped 0 bases, with 9 bases sitting between them. The CDR3 sequence is 14 residues long. CDR3 DNA: TGTGCCAGCAGCAGGGATTACTCTGGAAACACCATATATTTT. It yields the protein CASSRDYSGNTIYF.

This clone showed up many times. The same CDR3 also results from other DNA sequences found in this sample. The V call is TRBV9, the J call TRBJ1-2; TRBD1 might be the D (5 bases). The CDR3 covers 13 residues. The V and J ends lost 4 bases and 4 bases respectively, with 11 bases between them. CDR1 and CDR2 (germline): SGDLS, YYNGEE. CDR3 region: CASSPQGGYGYTF. The CDR3 nucleotides read TGTGCCAGCAGCCCCCAGGGCGGCTATGGCTACACCTTC.

This clone has only a few counts. V is TRBV5-5 and J is TRBJ2-5, with 10 bases fitting TRBD1. There are 16 residues in the CDR3. Trimming removed 2 bases from V and 1 base from J; junction bases left unmatched: 5. The germline gives CDR1 SGHKS, CDR2 YYEKEE (reference sequence). The CDR3 here is CASSFRQGAGQETQYF. The CDR3 DNA reads TGTGCCAGCAGCTTTAGACAGGGGGCGGGCCAAGAGACCCAGTACTTC.

The J gene is TRBJ2-3, the V gene TRBV29-1, with 10 bases that match TRBD2. Trimming at V came to 6 bases and at J to 2 bases, leaving 5 bases not matched to a gene. The CDR3 loop spans 14 amino acids. CDR1 and CDR2 (germline): SQVTM, ANQGSEA. The CDR3, as DNA: TGCAGCGTAAGCGGACTAGCGGTCACAGATACGCAGTATTTT. Residues: CSVSGLAVTDTQYF.

This chain connects TRBV23-1 to TRBJ2-1, with D hard to call. TRBV23-1 is an ORF, with its function uncertain. The CDR3 has 10 amino acids. With 10 bases removed from V and 9 bases from J, the gap between germline ends came to 10 bases. The CDR3 DNA sequence: TGCGCCAACCTAATTGGTGAGCAGTTCTTC. Translation: CANLIGEQFF.

This clone was seen a handful of times. The gene calls are TRBV5-4 and TRBJ1-6; D is ambiguous. V lost 1 base and J 5 bases, leaving 7 bases between the germline ends. There are 14 residues in the CDR3. From germline, CDR1 is SGHNT and CDR2 YYREEE (reference sequence). In nucleotides, the CDR3 is TGTGCCAGCAGCTTGTACAGTGATAATTCACCCCTCCACTTT. Encoded protein: CASSLYSDNSPLHF. The full variable domain, rest sourced from reference TRBV5-4 and TRBJ1-6, is ETGVTQSPTHLIKTRGQQVTLRCSSQSGHNTVSWYQQALGQGPQFIFQYYREEENGRGNFPPRFSGLQFPNYSSELNVNALELDDSALYLCASSLYSDNSPLHFGNGTRLTVT.

The table lists this clone with a few counts. The chain joins TRBV10-1 to TRBJ2-1; 12 bases agree with TRBD2. J lost 0 bases, V lost 3 bases, and 9 bases had no gene match. CDR1 and CDR2 (germline): WNHNN, SYGVQD (reference sequence). The CDR3 has 19 amino acids. The CDR3 is CASSDLLAGGPSSYNEQFF. In DNA form, the CDR3 reads TGCGCCAGCAGTGATTTACTAGCGGGGGGCCCCTCCTCCTACAATGAGCAGTTCTTC.

To note about this clone: The sample holds other DNA sequences that translate to the same CDR3. The chain employs TRBV6-6 and TRBJ2-1, with D tentatively TRBD2 (6 bases). The CDR3 spans 13 residues. Trimming shortened V by 5 bases and J by 4 bases, and 9 bases separated the two germline ends. Germline V gene data show CDR1 as MNHNY and CDR2 as SVGAGI (reference sequence). The CDR3 loop reads CASSRDSYNEQFF. CDR3 bases: TGTGCCAGCAGTCGGGACTCATACAATGAGCAGTTCTTC.

V is TRBV25-1 and J is TRBJ1-2; possible D gene TRBD1, 6 bases. Germline loops: CDR1 MGHDK, CDR2 SYGVNS. The CDR3 is 13 residues long. Trimming took 2 bases from V and 8 from J, leaving 12 bases between them. The CDR3 coding sequence is TGTGCCAGCAGTGAACCGGGACAACGGGGCTACACCTTC. Translation gives CASSEPGQRGYTF.

J is TRBJ1-1 and V is TRBV2, with 11 bases identical to TRBD1. Trimming cost V 6 bases and J 3 bases; bases outside gene matches: 3. Germline V gene data show CDR1 as SNHLY and CDR2 as FYNNEI. This CDR3 comprises 14 residues. The CDR3 DNA sequence: TGTGCCAGCAGGCCGGACAGGGGGCACACTGAAGCTTTCTTT. Amino acids: CASRPDRGHTEAFF.

The chain is built from TRBV4-3 and TRBJ2-7, with 7 bases identical to TRBD2. CDR1 and CDR2 (germline): LGHNA, YSLEER. This CDR3 spans 15 amino acids. Trimming removed 1 base from V and 0 bases from J; junction bases left unmatched: 3. The CDR3 region is CASSQGGSASYEQYF. DNA of the CDR3: TGCGCCAGCAGCCAAGGCGGGAGCGCCTCCTACGAGCAGTACTTC.

The rearrangement joins TRBV5-1 to TRBJ2-7; weak D call: TRBD2 (7 bases). This CDR3 region has 15 residues. Looked up from germline, CDR1 is SGHRS and CDR2 is YFSETQ. Trimming pared 0 bases from V and 2 bases from J, leaving 12 bases between. The CDR3: CASSLDRGGPYEQYF. In DNA form, the CDR3 reads TGCGCCAGCAGCTTGGATAGGGGGGGCCCCTACGAGCAGTACTTC.

This clone was seen more than once but under ten times. The gene calls are TRBV6-2 or TRBV6-3 and TRBJ1-3; 7 positions match TRBD1. The CDR3 consists of 17 residues. Per germline, CDR1 MNHEY and CDR2 SVGEGT. V lost 5 bases and J lost 0; bases outside the gene matches: 10. The CDR3 DNA sequence: TGTGCCAGCAGTCCCTCGATTGGGACAGCCTCTGGAAACACCATATATTTT. This codes for CASSPSIGTASGNTIYF.

This sequence joins TRBV2 and TRBJ1-5; D is possibly TRBD1 (5 bases). The CDR3 sequence is 16 residues long. Per the germline V gene, CDR1 is SNHLY and CDR2 is FYNNEI. V was shortened by 5 bases and J by 5 bases, with 19 bases between the two germline ends. DNA of the CDR3: TGTGCCAGCAGTCCCCGTACGGGCAGGGCGTATCAGCCCCAGCATTTT. Its protein product is CASSPRTGRAYQPQHF.

The chain is built from TRBV5-1 and TRBJ2-3; D is unclear. CDR3 length: 11 amino acids. CDR1 SGHRS and CDR2 YFSETQ come from the germline V gene. Trimming took off 4 bases at V and 5 bases at J, with 5 bases between the two ends. The CDR3 is CASSNRDTQYF. The CDR3 nucleotides are TGCGCCAGCAGCAACAGAGATACGCAGTATTTT.

This chain connects TRBV11-3 to TRBJ2-7; 7 bases are a match to TRBD1. The CDR3 extends over 14 amino acids. V was pared by 4 bases and J by 5 bases, with 8 bases of the junction left unmatched. Germline assignment: CDR1 SGHNT and CDR2 YENEEA. The CDR3 region has the DNA TGTGCCAGCAGCTCCCTCGCTGGACAGGACGAGCAGTACTTC. Protein sequence: CASSSLAGQDEQYF.

This chain connects TRBV5-6 to TRBJ2-5, with 11 bases aligning to TRBD2. Per germline, CDR1 SGHDT and CDR2 YYEEEE. The CDR3 runs to 17 residues. Trimming at V came to 0 bases and at J to 4 bases, leaving 8 bases not matched to a gene. CDR3 protein: CASSLVASGGLGETQYF. In DNA, the CDR3 is TGTGCCAGCAGCTTGGTCGCTAGCGGGGGGTTGGGAGAGACCCAGTACTTC.

V is TRBV10-3 and J is TRBJ1-2; 10 bases line up with TRBD1. The CDR3 totals 14 residues. Germline CDR1 and CDR2: ENHRY and SYGVKD. V shed 7 bases, J shed 8 bases, and the junction held 10 bases outside the gene matches. CDR3 sequence: CAITPGPGQGGYTF. The CDR3 DNA sequence: TGTGCCATCACCCCCGGACCGGGACAGGGGGGCTACACCTTC.

The chain has TRBV11-3 and TRBJ2-1, with 7 bases identical to TRBD2. CDR3 size: 16 residues. With 2 bases clipped from V and 2 bases from J, the junction kept 6 bases outside the gene matches. Germline CDR1 SGHNT, CDR2 YENEEA. As DNA, the CDR3 is TGTGCCAGCAGCTTACTGCCTAGCGGAGCCTACAATGAGCAGTTCTTC. Translation gives CASSLLPSGAYNEQFF.

The J gene is TRBJ2-2, the V gene TRBV25-1; D may be TRBD2 (7 bases). Trimming removed 6 bases at V and 4 bases at J, with 15 bases between. This CDR3 is built from 15 residues. Germline CDR1 and CDR2: MGHDK and SYGVNS. CDR3 protein: CASRGGGFGTGELFF. The DNA for the CDR3 is TGTGCCAGCAGGGGCGGGGGCTTCGGCACCGGGGAGCTGTTTTTT.

In this sample, this clone turned up a few times. The chain employs TRBV7-9 and TRBJ2-3; perhaps TRBD1 as D (7 bases). The germline CDR1 and CDR2 sequences are SEHNR and FQNEAQ (reference sequence). CDR3 length: 15 amino acids. Trimming shortened V by 4 bases and J by 0 bases, and 11 bases separated the two germline ends. The CDR3 sequence: CASSSAGQSTDTQYF. The CDR3 DNA sequence: TGTGCCAGCAGCTCCGCGGGACAGAGCACAGATACGCAGTATTTT.

The chain uses TRBV24-1 and TRBJ2-3; the D is unclear. The germline V gene encodes CDR1 KGHDR and CDR2 SFDVKD. The CDR3 covers 13 residues. V shed 4 bases and J shed 4 bases, with 8 bases lying between them. The DNA for the CDR3 is TGTGCCACCAGTGACTCCGTTCCAGATACGCAGTATTTT. Translated, it gives CATSDSVPDTQYF.

The CDR3 loop is CASSLTLGPGELFF. The CDR3 coding sequence is TGTGCCAGCAGCTTAACGTTGGGGCCCGGGGAGCTGTTTTTT. The chain couples TRBV7-3 to TRBJ2-2, with a weak D call TRBD1 (5 bases). The CDR3 has 14 residues. Germline-derived CDR1 and CDR2 are SGHTA and FQGTGA. The V end lost 0 bases, the J end lost 6 bases, and 8 bases lay between the germline ends.

The genes are TRBV19 and TRBJ1-5; 8 bases match TRBD1. The V and J ends lost 4 bases and 3 bases, in that order; junction bases with no gene match: 8. Germline V gives CDR1 LNHDA, CDR2 SQIVND (reference sequence). There are 16 residues in the CDR3. This chain's CDR3 is CASSTGQGITNQPQHF. The CDR3 DNA reads TGTGCCAGTAGTACCGGACAGGGAATCACCAATCAGCCCCAGCATTTT.

The gene calls are TRBV10-1 and TRBJ1-5; 7 bases fit TRBD1. Germline V gene lookup returns CDR1 WNHNN and CDR2 SYGVQD (reference sequence). The CDR3 is made up of 16 amino acids. The V gene end was trimmed by 2 bases and the J gene end by 5 bases; junction bases not matched to a gene: 9. The CDR3 region is CASSENDRAKDQPQHF. CDR3 nucleotide sequence: TGCGCCAGCAGTGAGAATGACAGGGCGAAAGATCAGCCCCAGCATTTT.

V usage is TRBV27 and J usage is TRBJ1-1; possibly TRBD1 for D (6 bases). The CDR3 is 15 amino acids. CDR1 is MNHEY and CDR2 is SMNVEV in the germline V gene (reference sequence). V was shortened by 3 bases and J by 4 bases, with 15 bases between the two germline ends. The CDR3 nucleotides are TGTGCCAGCAGTTTTAGGGGGGGCCATCGCACTGAAGCTTTCTTT. It specifies CASSFRGGHRTEAFF.

The chain has TRBV12-3 or TRBV12-4 and TRBJ1-5; 8 bases align to TRBD1. J lost 4 bases, V lost 7 bases, and 3 bases had no gene match. The CDR3 covers 13 residues. This CDR3 is CASTGTGNQPQHF. CDR3 DNA: TGTGCCAGCACTGGGACAGGAAATCAGCCCCAGCATTTT.

This chain connects TRBV6-5 to TRBJ1-3, with 10 bases that match TRBD1. V trimming: 6 bases; J trimming: 0 bases; junction bases outside the gene matches: 2. Germline CDR1 MNHEY, CDR2 SVGAGI. The CDR3 has 15 residues. This CDR3 is CASRDRGGSGNTIYF. The CDR3 DNA sequence: TGTGCCAGCAGGGACAGGGGGGGCTCTGGAAACACCATATATTTT.

The chain is built from TRBV11-3 and TRBJ2-1; tentatively, D is TRBD1 (6 bases). This CDR3 has 15 amino acids. V lost 0 bases and J lost 9, with 15 bases in between. Per germline, CDR1 SGHNT and CDR2 YENEEA. CDR3 residues: CASSLEVLPRGEQFF. The CDR3, as DNA: TGTGCCAGCAGCTTAGAAGTCCTTCCCAGGGGTGAGCAGTTCTTC.

CDR3 protein: CASSLFGQQSSYNSPLHF. The DNA of the CDR3 is TGTGCCAGCAGCCTTTTCGGACAGCAGAGCTCCTATAATTCACCCCTCCACTTT. The chain uses TRBV13 and TRBJ1-6; TRBD1 might be the D (6 bases). V dropped 5 bases and J dropped 0 bases, with 17 bases sitting between them. The CDR3 is 18 residues long. Per germline, CDR1 PRHDT and CDR2 FYEKMQ (reference sequence).

J is TRBJ2-1 and V is TRBV9, with a possible D match to TRBD2 (6 bases). The CDR3 extends over 14 amino acids. The V gene's germline CDR1 is SGDLS and CDR2 YYNGEE. Trimming cost V 3 bases and J 8 bases, with 15 bases left between them. Here the CDR3 DNA reads TGTGCCAGCAGCGGACGGGACTCGACGGATGAGCAGTTCTTC. It yields the protein CASSGRDSTDEQFF.